This TCR beta chain appears in the sequencing data of a study of T cell repertoires in cytomegalovirus infection. Study overall: It was the public TCR beta signatures that indicated both CMV infection and matching HLA type.

MiXCR, applied by TCRdb to the reads, yields one record per CDR3 protein. The table lists 150,000 to 200,000 distinct CDR3 sequences, approximately 19% of them singletons. Deletions cut 6 bases from V and 3 bases from J, with 12 bases between. The length of the CDR3 is 14 residues. Germline V gene lookup returns CDR1 LGHNT and CDR2 FRNRAP. About this clonotype itself: Its target is unknown.

Study observations and caveats: The study identified carriers of CMV plus the relevant HLA from cumulative public TCR beta family frequency.

This TCR was sampled from a human donor in good health (CMV status not recorded). Some clones in this sample may be carry-over from other donors' samples. The chain couples TRBV12-5 to TRBJ1-3; no clear D. The specimen sequenced was PBMCs. The CDR3 region has the DNA TGTGCTAGTGGCCCTAACTTGAATGGAAACACCATATATTTT. Its translation: CASGPNLNGNTIYF.